A single sample is the source of the 11 T cell receptor beta chains below, sequenced in a study of CD8+CD57+ T cells in acquired aplastic anemia (dated by TCRdb to 2016 to 2019). Instrument on record: Illumina HiSeq 2000. TCR beta VDJ combination and CDR3 sequence profiling used genomic DNA as the template. TCRdb ran its own pipeline on the public reads, namely fastp trimming at Q25 and MiXCR clone calling, and kept in-frame beta chains. One record per CDR3 amino acid sequence lists the most common genes and DNA. Counted in this sample were approximately 170,000 distinct CDR3 sequences; less than 60% of them appeared once. 2.5% to 4% of the sample rests with the top ten. Flow cytometry had shown CD8+CD57+ cell expansion in the patients selected for sequencing. The sample was sorted CD4+, CD8+, or CD8+CD57+ T cells (not recorded which) from PBMCs. These receptors came from a human donor with aplastic anemia.

This clonotype occurred many times. The chain recombines TRBV11-2 with TRBJ1-3; TRBD1 might be the D (6 bases). V was trimmed by 4 bases and J by 1 base, leaving 14 bases between them. Germline CDR1 and CDR2: SGHAT and FQNNGV. The CDR3 extends over 16 amino acids. CDR3 sequence reads: CASSSGGAFSGNTIYF. The CDR3, as DNA: TGTGCCAGCAGCTCGGGGGGGGCTTTTTCTGGAAACACCATATATTTT.

The genes are TRBV5-5 and TRBJ2-7; 9 bases are shared with TRBD2. Germline CDR1 is SGHKS and CDR2 is YYEKEE (reference sequence). V lost 0 bases to trimming and J lost 5 bases; unmatched junction nucleotides: 9. This CDR3 has 16 amino acids. This CDR3 is CASSLGAGTSYNEQYV. CDR3 DNA sequence: TGTGCCAGCAGCTTGGGAGCCGGGACTAGCTACAACGAGCAGTACGTC.

Notes on this clonotype: This may stem from a read error, because a much larger clone lies one nucleotide away. The chain has TRBV5-1 and TRBJ1-1, with D tentatively TRBD1 (5 bases). The germline V gene has CDR1 SGHRS and CDR2 YFSETQ. The V end was cut by 3 bases, the J end by 5 bases, with 11 bases between. The CDR3 runs to 13 residues. CDR3 bases: TGCGCCAGCAGCTCGGGACCGGAAACTGAAGCTTTCTTT. It yields the protein CASSSGPETEAFF.

This clonotype occurred a few times. This sequence may be a read error, since a much larger clone differs from it by one base. V gene TRBV11-1 combines with J gene TRBJ2-2; TRBD2 aligns across 8 bases. CDR1 is SGHAT, CDR2 FQDESV, per germline (reference sequence). CDR3 size: 15 residues. CDR3: CASGLARGGAGELFF. Written as DNA, the CDR3 is TGTGCCAGCGGCTTAGCCCGGGGGGGAGCCGGGGAGCTGTTTTTT.

This clonotype showed up just a few times. This chain uses TRBV10-3 with TRBJ2-7; 7 nucleotides align to TRBD1. V lost 7 bases, J lost 9 bases, and 12 bases stayed unmatched. The germline gives CDR1 ENHRY, CDR2 SYGVKD. The CDR3 length is 13 residues. The CDR3 nucleotides are TGTGCCATCAAGGGGGACAGCACAGATACGCAGTACGTC. Translating gives CAIKGDSTDTQYV.

This chain links TRBV2 with TRBJ1-2; perhaps TRBD1 as D (5 bases). Germline CDR1 and CDR2: SNHLY and FYNNEI. V lost 3 bases to trimming and J lost 7 bases, with 15 bases between them. The CDR3 is 14 residues long. The CDR3 nucleotides are TGTGCCAGCAGTGAGTGGCAGGGAGGGTTTGGCTACACCTTC. Its protein is CASSEWQGGFGYTF. Full variable domain (outside the CDR3, taken from reference TRBV2 and TRBJ1-2): EPEVTQTPSHQVTQMGQEVILRCVPISNHLYFYWYRQILGQKVEFLVSFYNNEISEKSEIFDDQFSVERPDGSNFTLKIRSTKLEDSAMYFCASSEWQGGFGYTFGSGTRLTVV.

The chain carries TRBV29-1 and TRBJ2-1; D possibly corresponds to TRBD2 (7 bases). Trimming took 3 bases from V and 0 from J, leaving 12 bases between them. The CDR3 is made up of 15 amino acids. Germline V lookup: CDR1 SQVTM, CDR2 ANQGSEA. CDR3 nucleotides: TGCAGCGTTGAGAGCGGGACAAGCTCCTACAATGAGCAGTTCTTC. It is translated as CSVESGTSSYNEQFF.

CDR3 sequence (DNA): TGTGCCAGTAGCGAGACAGGGACCGGGGAGCTGTTTTTT. It yields the protein CASSETGTGELFF. The rearrangement uses TRBV19 and TRBJ2-2, with TRBD1 identical over 7 bases. Germline V gives CDR1 LNHDA, CDR2 SQIVND (reference sequence). Trimming removed 6 bases from V and 5 bases from J; junction bases left unmatched: 3. This CDR3 is 13 amino acids long.

This clonotype was found many times. The J gene is TRBJ1-6, the V gene TRBV2, with a tentative D call TRBD1 (6 bases). Germline values: CDR1 SNHLY, CDR2 FYNNEI. V was cut by 11 bases and J by 7 bases, with 15 bases left in between. The CDR3 totals 13 residues. The CDR3 loop reads CAGRGAGNSPLHF. The DNA of the CDR3 is TGTGCCGGGCGGGGGGCTGGCAATTCACCCCTCCACTTT. The complete variable domain, with remaining parts taken from reference TRBV2 and TRBJ1-6, reads EPEVTQTPSHQVTQMGQEVILRCVPISNHLYFYWYRQILGQKVEFLVSFYNNEISEKSEIFDDQFSVERPDGSNFTLKIRSTKLEDSAMYFCAGRGAGNSPLHFGNGTRLTVT.

The sample holds a few counts of this clonotype. The CDR3 spells CATSRAGTGYQPQHF. CDR3 bases: TGTGCCACCAGCAGAGCCGGGACAGGGTACCAGCCCCAGCATTTT. The chain is built from TRBV15 and TRBJ1-5, with 9 bases matching TRBD1. The CDR3 totals 15 residues. The germline V gene has CDR1 LNHNV and CDR2 YYDKDF (reference sequence). J gave up 7 bases and V 1 base, and 5 bases lay outside the gene matches.

The chain has TRBV24-1 and TRBJ2-2; no clear D. Germline V CDR1 and CDR2: KGHDR, SFDVKD. The CDR3 length is 11 residues. V was trimmed by 6 bases and J by 2 bases, leaving 0 bases between them. DNA of the CDR3: TGTGCCACCAGTAACACCGGGGAGCTGTTTTTT. Encoded protein: CATSNTGELFF.